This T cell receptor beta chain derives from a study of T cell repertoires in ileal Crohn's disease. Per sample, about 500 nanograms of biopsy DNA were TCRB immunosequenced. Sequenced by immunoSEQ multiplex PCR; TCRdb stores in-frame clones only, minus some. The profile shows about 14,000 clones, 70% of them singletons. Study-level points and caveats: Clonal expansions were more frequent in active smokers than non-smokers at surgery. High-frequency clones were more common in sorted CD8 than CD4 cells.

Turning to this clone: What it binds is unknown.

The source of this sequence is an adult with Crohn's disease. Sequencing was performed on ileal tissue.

The CDR3 is CASSLHGTSFDEQYF. CDR3 DNA: TGTGCCAGCAGCTTACATGGGACTAGCTTCGACGAGCAGTACTTC. The chain joins TRBV7-3 to TRBJ2-7; 9 bases match TRBD2. CDR1 is SGHTA and CDR2 is FQGTGA in the germline V gene. The CDR3 length is 15 residues. The V segment lost 2 bases and the J segment 5 bases; nucleotides outside the gene matches: 7.